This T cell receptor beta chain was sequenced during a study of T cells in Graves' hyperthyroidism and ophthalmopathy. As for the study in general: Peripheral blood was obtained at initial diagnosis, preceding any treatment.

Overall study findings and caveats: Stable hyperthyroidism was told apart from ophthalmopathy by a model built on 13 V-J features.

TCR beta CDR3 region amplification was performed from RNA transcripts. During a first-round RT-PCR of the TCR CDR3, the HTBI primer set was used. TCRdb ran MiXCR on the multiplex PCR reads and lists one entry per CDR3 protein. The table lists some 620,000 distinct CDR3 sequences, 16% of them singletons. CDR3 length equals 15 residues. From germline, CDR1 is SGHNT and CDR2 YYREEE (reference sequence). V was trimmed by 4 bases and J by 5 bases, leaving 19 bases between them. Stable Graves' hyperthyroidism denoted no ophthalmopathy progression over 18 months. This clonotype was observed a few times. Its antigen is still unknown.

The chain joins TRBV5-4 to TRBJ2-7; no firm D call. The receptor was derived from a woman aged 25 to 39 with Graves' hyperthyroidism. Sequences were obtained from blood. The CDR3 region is CASSLGGQIHHEQYF. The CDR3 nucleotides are TGTGCCAGCAGCCTGGGTGGTCAGATACACCACGAGCAGTACTTC.